This is a list of T cell receptor beta chains from one sample in a study of blood T cell repertoires in COVID-19. Repertoires were generated with immunoSEQ multiplex PCR, while TCRdb's copy carries only in-frame clones and drops some. The table shows about 170,000 clones, with approximately 90% occurring only once. Sequencing was done on a sample of PBMCs or T cells enriched from blood (not recorded which). The source is a woman aged 18-30 years who had recovered from COVID-19. Both conserved end residues are part of each CDR3. D genes are given only for firm matches. The size entry is marked missing in some rows and otherwise reads once, few, many or a size class.

j_gene	v_gene	abundance	d_gene	CDR3nt	CDR3aa
TRBJ2-5	TRBV5-5	NA	TRBD2	TGTGCCAGCAGCTTGGCACTCGGGAGGGTGGAGACCCAGTACTTC	CASSLALGRVETQYF
TRBJ1-2	TRBV29-1	NA	NA	TGCAGCGTTGATACCGGGGATATCGCTGGCTACACCTTC	CSVDTGDIAGYTF
TRBJ1-1	TRBV28	NA	NA	TGTGCCAGCAGTTTACTTCTCACTGAAGCTTTCTTT	CASSLLLTEAFF
TRBJ2-3	TRBV7-2	NA	TRBD2	TGTGCCAGCAGCTTAGAACTAGCGGGCCTCACAGATACGCAGTATTTT	CASSLELAGLTDTQYF
TRBJ1-6	TRBV27	once	TRBD1	TGTGCCAGTAGAATGGACAGGGGCAATTCACCCCTCCACTTT	CASRMDRGNSPLHF
TRBJ1-5	TRBV7-9	NA	NA	TGTGCCAGCAGCCCCGGTGGGGCGCGGCAGCCCCAGCATTTT	CASSPGGARQPQHF
TRBJ2-1	TRBV5-1	NA	NA	TGCGCCAGCAGCTTGGAGGTCGGGTTCTCCAATGAGCAGTTCTTC	CASSLEVGFSNEQFF
TRBJ1-4	TRBV10-3	NA	TRBD1	TGTGCCATCAGTAGAGGGACAGGGGACGCCAGCAAACTGTTTTTT	CAISRGTGDASKLFF
TRBJ1-2	TRBV6-2/TRBV6-3	NA	NA	TGTGCCAGCAGTATCCTTACAGGGAGTGGCTACACCTTC	CASSILTGSGYTF
TRBJ2-1	TRBV11-2	NA	TRBD2	TGTGCCAGCAGCTTGCCCCTGAGGGGCGGGAGTAGCTATGAGCAGTTCTTC	CASSLPLRGGSSYEQFF
TRBJ2-2	TRBV5-8	NA	NA	TGTGCCAGCAGCCTCCAGCCCTGGGCCCCCGGGGAGCTGTTTTTT	CASSLQPWAPGELFF
TRBJ2-6	TRBV5-1	NA	NA	TGCGCCAGCAGCACCAGGGGCTCGGGGTTATCTGGGGCCAACGTCCTGACTTTC	CASSTRGSGLSGANVLTF
TRBJ2-1	TRBV27	NA	TRBD2	TGTGCCAGCAGCACAAAGGCCGGGACTACTCACAATGAGCAGTTCTTC	CASSTKAGTTHNEQFF
TRBJ1-3	TRBV27	NA	NA	TGTGCCAGCAGAGGCGCGGCTCGAACCGGAAACACCATATATTTT	CASRGAARTGNTIYF
TRBJ1-1	TRBV9	NA	TRBD1	TGTGCCAGCAGCCCCCGGGACAGGGGAGGTGAAGCTTTCTTT	CASSPRDRGGEAFF
TRBJ2-2	TRBV9	NA	TRBD2	TGTGCCAGCAGCGTAGGTCTAGCGGGAAGTAACACCGGGGAGCTGTTTTTT	CASSVGLAGSNTGELFF
TRBJ1-1	TRBV5-8	few	NA	TGTGCCAGCAGCACGCGGACTACCATGAACACTGAAGCTTTCTTT	CASSTRTTMNTEAFF
TRBJ2-7	TRBV28	NA	NA	TGTGCCAGCAGTTTATGGACCAGGGTCCCCTACGAGCAGTACTTC	CASSLWTRVPYEQYF
TRBJ1-2	TRBV28	NA	TRBD1	TGTGCCAGCAGAATCAGGGGGCGCGATGGCTACACCTTC	CASRIRGRDGYTF
TRBJ2-4	TRBV29-1	once	NA	TGCAGCGTTGTAGAGGGGCCAAACATTCAGTACTTC	CSVVEGPNIQYF
TRBJ2-2	TRBV15	NA	NA	TGTGCCACCGGCCCCGCGACAGCCACCGGGGAGCTGTTTTTT	CATGPATATGELFF
TRBJ2-7	TRBV13	NA	TRBD1	TGTGCCAGCAGCTCAGACAGGGGGAGCTACGAGCAGTACTTC	CASSSDRGSYEQYF
TRBJ2-1	TRBV19	NA	NA	TGTGCCAGTAGTATTGGCCCTTACAATGAGCAGTTCTTC	CASSIGPYNEQFF
TRBJ1-2	TRBV7-2	NA	TRBD1	TGTGCCAGCAGCCCGTGGACAGGGGGAACTGGCTACACCTTC	CASSPWTGGTGYTF
TRBJ1-6	TRBV7-2	NA	NA	TGTGCCAGCAGCTTACATAGCTCCTATAATTCACCCCTCCACTTT	CASSLHSSYNSPLHF
TRBJ2-1	TRBV7-8	NA	NA	TGTGCCAGCAGCCCCTTTTCTACGGGGCAGTTCTTC	CASSPFSTGQFF
TRBJ2-3	TRBV6-5	NA	NA	TGTGCCAGCAGAGTGAGGATGCTCCGGGATACGCAGTATTTT	CASRVRMLRDTQYF
TRBJ1-1	TRBV2	NA	TRBD1	TGTGCCAGCAGTCGGACAGGACCGAACACTGAAGCTTTCTTT	CASSRTGPNTEAFF
TRBJ2-1	TRBV27	few	TRBD1	TGTGCCAGCAGCTACTTCTTTGGGACAGGTAACAATGAGCAGTTCTTC	CASSYFFGTGNNEQFF
TRBJ2-7	TRBV7-9	NA	TRBD2	TGTGCCAGCACCCGGGAGGGAGGCTACGAGCAGTACTTC	CASTREGGYEQYF
TRBJ2-7	TRBV4-1	once	NA	TGCGCCAGCAGCAGAGGACTCGGGGGCGAGCAGTACTTC	CASSRGLGGEQYF
TRBJ1-1	TRBV6-5	NA	TRBD1	TGTGCCAGTTCGTTCGACAGGGCGGGCACTGAAGCTTTCTTT	CASSFDRAGTEAFF
TRBJ1-2	TRBV28	NA	TRBD1	TGTGCCAGCAGTTTAAATCAGGGGGGATATGGCTACACCTTC	CASSLNQGGYGYTF
TRBJ1-2	TRBV15	NA	TRBD1	TGTGCCACCAGCAGAGATCGGGGACAGGCTTATGGCTACACCTTC	CATSRDRGQAYGYTF
TRBJ2-7	TRBV28	NA	NA	TGTGCCAGCAGTCCGGAGGCGGGGTCCGACGAGCAGTACTTC	CASSPEAGSDEQYF
TRBJ1-3	TRBV19	NA	NA	TGTGCCAGTAGTACACAGCCTCCGGCAGCCACCATATATTTT	CASSTQPPAATIYF
TRBJ1-1	TRBV7-6	NA	NA	TGTGCCAGCAGCTCCCACACCCTCCGGGGGACTGGAGCTTTCTTT	CASSSHTLRGTGAFF
TRBJ2-1	TRBV5-1	NA	TRBD2	TGCGCCAGCAGCTTCCCCGGGACTAGCGAAGACAATGAGCAGTTCTTC	CASSFPGTSEDNEQFF
TRBJ2-3	TRBV5-5	few	NA	TGTGCCAGCAGCTTCGCTACCAGGGGAAGCACAGATACGCAGTATTTT	CASSFATRGSTDTQYF
TRBJ1-1	TRBV29-1	NA	NA	TGCACCGTTCAGGGGCTAACTGAAGCTTTCTTT	CTVQGLTEAFF
TRBJ2-7	TRBV18	NA	NA	TGTGCCAGCTCCCCAGGGGTCGGGAGCTACGAGCAGTACTTC	CASSPGVGSYEQYF
TRBJ2-7	TRBV19	NA	TRBD2	TGTGCCAGTAGTCCGAGTAGCGGGAATCCCGAGCAGTACTTC	CASSPSSGNPEQYF
TRBJ1-2	TRBV6-5	NA	TRBD1	TGTGCCAGCAGTACACGACAGGGATGGGATGGCTACACCTTC	CASSTRQGWDGYTF
TRBJ2-2	TRBV28	NA	NA	TGTGCCAGCAGTTTCGAGACCGGGACTTCAACCGGGGAGCTGTTTTTT	CASSFETGTSTGELFF
TRBJ2-7	TRBV6-2/TRBV6-3	NA	TRBD2	TGTGCCAGCAGTTACTATCCAAGCGGGAGGGCCCGATACGAGCAGTACTTC	CASSYYPSGRARYEQYF
TRBJ1-2	TRBV12-3/TRBV12-4	NA	NA	TGTGCCAGCAGCAAACCTAATTATGGCTACACCTTC	CASSKPNYGYTF
TRBJ2-1	TRBV29-1	NA	TRBD2	TGCAGCGTTGACCCCCCCCTAGCGGGAGGGCCGCCAGCCTACAATGAGCAGTTCTTC	CSVDPPLAGGPPAYNEQFF
TRBJ2-7	TRBV27	NA	TRBD1	TGTGCCAGCAGTTTATGGACAGGGGGATACGAGCAGTACTTC	CASSLWTGGYEQYF
TRBJ1-6	TRBV27	NA	NA	TGTGCCAGCAGTTTGCGAGGGCGTGCACCCCTCCACTTT	CASSLRGRAPLHF